Each of the 10 T cell receptor beta chains below was sequenced from the same sample in a study of T cell responses to AZD1222 COVID-19 vaccine. Using immunoSEQ multiplex PCR, the repertoire was profiled, and TCRdb retains in-frame clones only, with some absent. This sample has fewer than 100,000 clones, with less than 85% found just once. Sequencing was performed on peripheral blood, taken 28 days after the second AZD1222 dose. These receptor sequences come from an adult who received the AZD1222 COVID-19 vaccine.

The V and J genes are TRBV24-1 and TRBJ2-7; D tentatively reads TRBD1 or TRBD2 (5 bases each). With 4 bases removed from V and 4 bases from J, the gap between germline ends came to 10 bases. There are 13 residues in the CDR3. In germline, CDR1 is KGHDR, CDR2 SFDVKD. The CDR3 DNA is TGTGCCACCAGTGACGGGGCTGGGTACGAGCAGTACTTC. Residues: CATSDGAGYEQYF.

V and J are TRBV7-3 and TRBJ1-3; D uncertain. Germline CDR1 and CDR2: SGHTA and FQGTGA. CDR3 size: 15 residues. Trimming removed 5 bases at V and 0 bases at J, with 11 bases between. For the CDR3, the DNA is TGTGCCAGCAGCGCACGGACGGGCTCTGGAAACACCATATATTTT. Its translation is CASSARTGSGNTIYF. The complete variable domain, with remaining parts taken from reference TRBV7-3 and TRBJ1-3, reads GAGVSQTPSNKVTEKGKYVELRCDPISGHTALYWYRQSLGQGPEFLIYFQGTGAADDSGLPNDRFFAVRPEGSVSTLKIQRTERGDSAVYLCASSARTGSGNTIYFGEGSWLTVV.

The chain is built from TRBV5-1 and TRBJ1-6; D is possibly TRBD1 (6 bases). This CDR3 is built from 14 residues. The V and J ends lost 4 bases and 10 bases respectively, with 15 bases between them. Germline V gene lookup returns CDR1 SGHRS and CDR2 YFSETQ. DNA for the CDR3: TGCGCCAGCAGCGCCGGGACATCAGCGTCACCCCTCCACTTT. Protein sequence: CASSAGTSASPLHF.

This clone was detected only once. The chain links TRBV25-1 to TRBJ1-4, with D possibly being TRBD1 (6 bases). From germline, CDR1 is MGHDK and CDR2 SYGVNS. V lost 2 bases, J lost 7 bases, and 11 bases lay in between. CDR3 size: 14 residues. CDR3: CASSEVGGFEKLFF. As DNA, the CDR3 is TGTGCCAGCAGTGAAGTGGGGGGCTTTGAAAAACTGTTTTTT.

The CDR3 sequence is CASSSGQKLVSNEQFF. CDR3 in DNA: TGTGCCAGCAGCTCCGGGCAGAAGCTAGTCTCCAATGAGCAGTTCTTC. The J gene is TRBJ2-1, the V gene TRBV7-2; D gene ambiguous. This CDR3 is built from 16 residues. Between the trimmed V and J ends, which lost 4 bases and 6 bases, there was a span of 19 bases. Germline assignment: CDR1 SGHTA and CDR2 FQGNSA. Using reference TRBV7-2 and TRBJ2-1 for the parts outside the CDR3, the full variable domain is GAGVSQSPSNKVTEKGKDVELRCDPISGHTALYWYRQSLGQGLEFLIYFQGNSAPDKSGLPSDRFSAERTGGSVSTLTIQRTQQEDSAVYLCASSSGQKLVSNEQFFGPGTRLTVL.

V usage is TRBV2 and J usage is TRBJ1-6, with no clear D. Trimming removed 4 bases from V and 4 bases from J, with 8 bases in between. The CDR3 is 14 amino acids. Germline loops: CDR1 SNHLY, CDR2 FYNNEI. CDR3 coding DNA: TGTGCCAGCAGTGTTCTTCAGTATAATTCACCCCTCCACTTT. This translates into CASSVLQYNSPLHF.

The chain couples TRBV5-1 to TRBJ2-5; perhaps TRBD2 as D (5 bases). The length of the CDR3 is 14 residues. Germline V gene sequence: CDR1 SGHRS, CDR2 YFSETQ. The ends were cut back, 2 bases at V and 5 bases at J, with 13 bases in the middle. This chain's CDR3 is CASSFKGRGETQYF. In DNA, the CDR3 is TGCGCCAGCAGCTTTAAGGGCAGAGGGGAGACCCAGTACTTC.

This clone was recorded once. The rearrangement uses TRBV12-3 or TRBV12-4 and TRBJ1-2; unclear D gene. CDR3 length: 13 residues. Trimming shortened V by 2 bases and J by 7 bases, and 11 bases separated the two germline ends. The CDR3 sequence: CASSLRQLSGYTF. The DNA of the CDR3 is TGTGCCAGCAGTTTACGGCAGCTGTCTGGCTACACCTTC.

The rearrangement uses TRBV7-6 and TRBJ1-3; maybe TRBD1 (5 bases). The CDR3 loop spans 16 amino acids. V lost 1 base to trimming and J lost 4 bases, with 14 bases between them. Germline lookup yields CDR1 SGHVS and CDR2 FNYEAQ. Here the CDR3 DNA reads TGTGCCAGCAGCTTAGACGAGGCCCGGGGCGGAAACACCATATATTTT. Translated: CASSLDEARGGNTIYF.

The CDR3 loop reads CASSKTGTNTGELFF. DNA of the CDR3: TGTGCCAGCTCAAAGACAGGGACGAACACCGGGGAGCTGTTTTTT. The chain couples TRBV18 to TRBJ2-2; TRBD1 matches 7 bases. Unmatched junction bases numbered 3, after V lost 5 bases and J lost 0 bases. CDR1 is KGHSH and CDR2 is LQKENI in the germline V gene. This CDR3 region has 15 residues.